This section outlines one T cell receptor beta chain sequence together with its context. What this receptor recognizes is not known. No quality values exist for individual bases; no much larger clone is one base distant. This specimen belongs to a study of blood T cell repertoires in COVID-19 (dated by TCRdb to the early 2020s). Background for the entire study: Samples from collaborators originated in the United States, Italy and Spain and spanned both the acute and convalescent phases of COVID-19. Nearly every sample came with metadata listing a de-identified subject ID, COVID-19 status, age in years and sex. The dataset comprised deeply sampled blood TCRbeta repertoires from subjects exposed to, actively infected with, or recovered from COVID-19. Samples came from the ongoing ImmuneRACE study (first 160 participants) plus 1,254 subjects from 6 global collaborators. A freely available public database, intended as a resource for researchers studying the immune response to SARS-CoV-2, is where the repertoires were released. HLA class I and class II types, where available, came from metadata supplied by the sample provider rather than from assay-based typing. The prospective study material was composed of cDNA or gDNA derived from T cells, B-cell-depleted T cells, or PBMCs. Paper-wide results and their limitations: The quantity of clinical and demographic metadata differed by source and by participant and was supplied without curation.

Trimming takes 4 bases from V and 4 bases from J, and the germline ends sit 8 bases apart. The CDR3 holds 13 amino acids from the cysteine to the phenylalanine. The DNA shown is the 39-base CDR3, in frame from base 1. CDR1 and CDR2, looked up from the germline V gene, are SNHLY and FYNNEI. TCRbeta CDR3 regions were amplified from genomic DNA by means of the immunoSEQ Assay, a bias-controlled multiplex PCR. For the original study's pipeline: Nucleated cell counts per sample were estimated from amplification of reference gene primers within the assay. To quantify the absolute abundance of each unique TCRbeta CDR3 rearrangement, sequence reads were collapsed and filtered. For each sample, productive Simpson clonality was calculated by taking the square root of Simpson's diversity index across productive rearrangements. Sourced from immuneACCESS, this table was stored by TCRdb with only in-frame sequences that have V and J called. A share of the clones is absent; for the studies checked, an unresolved V gene accounts for under half, and the remainder has no known explanation. For V, J and clone size, that table is used; D and trimming come from the DNA. The sample data list about 200,000 clones, and roughly 85% of these were observed just once. The ten largest clones represent about 5.3% of the sample.

Participants in the prospective study were aged roughly 18 to 89 years, lived in 20 to 30 United States geographic areas, and enrolled through a virtual design. To assign participants to cohorts, the prospective study relied on clinical history that participants themselves reported in a screening survey and a study questionnaire. A participant counted as exposed if, within 2 weeks of entering the study, that participant had been in contact with someone who had a PCR-confirmed or clinician-diagnosed COVID-19 case. Mobile phlebotomists in the prospective study collected whole blood, serum and a nasopharyngeal or oropharyngeal swab from every participant. Participants in the prospective study had the option to provide additional blood draws and questionnaires over an approximately 2-month period. Blood samples from the prospective study were shipped frozen or at room temperature prior to DNA extraction.

This TCR derives from a woman in her 50s who had been exposed to COVID-19. This receptor chain uses TRBV2 and TRBJ1-3, with an unclear D gene assignment. The specimen sequenced was PBMCs or T cells enriched from blood (not recorded which). The sequence in DNA is TGTGCCAGCAGTGCATCCCAGGGAAACACCATATATTTT. Translation gives CASSASQGNTIYF.